A single sample is the source of the 13 T cell receptor beta chains below, sequenced in a study of shared clonotypes between healthy human individuals. The protocol was immunoSEQ multiplex PCR, while the TCRdb copy is restricted to in-frame clones and leaves out a portion. The profile shows some 2,100,000 clones, about 94% of them singletons. The source material was naive CD4+ T cells sorted from blood. Documented subset: CD45RA+ positively selected. These receptor sequences come from a man in his late teens or twenties in good health.

This clone showed up just once. The chain employs TRBV10-3 and TRBJ2-1; D may be TRBD1 (5 bases). Germline lookup yields CDR1 ENHRY and CDR2 SYGVKD. With 4 bases removed from V and 4 bases from J, the gap between germline ends came to 20 bases. The CDR3 runs 17 residues. The CDR3 DNA reads TGTGCCATCAGTGCTGGCAGGGTCCTGATTTTGTACAATGAGCAGTTCTTC. It specifies CAISAGRVLILYNEQFF.

About this clone: This same CDR3 is encoded by further DNA sequences in the sample. The chain employs TRBV6-5 and TRBJ1-1; D not certain. V gave up 3 bases and J gave up 1 base, with 6 bases separating them. Germline CDR1 reads MNHEY; CDR2 reads SVGAGI. There are 13 residues in the CDR3. The CDR3 region is CASSYTGNTEAFF. In nucleotides, the CDR3 is TGTGCCAGCAGTTATACCGGGAACACTGAAGCTTTCTTT.

The V call is TRBV5-6, the J call TRBJ1-2, with D possibly being TRBD1 (5 bases). V lost 1 base, J lost 10 bases, and 14 bases lay in between. Germline V gives CDR1 SGHDT, CDR2 YYEEEE. The CDR3 covers 13 residues. The DNA of the CDR3 is TGTGCCAGCAGCTTGAGGCAGGGCTTGCACTACACCTTC. Translation gives CASSLRQGLHYTF. Complete variable domain (other parts from reference TRBV5-6 and TRBJ1-2): DAGVTQSPTHLIKTRGQQVTLRCSPKSGHDTVSWYQQALGQGPQFIFQYYEEEERQRGNFPDRFSGHQFPNYSSELNVNALLLGDSALYLCASSLRQGLHYTFGSGTRLTVV.

This chain links TRBV4-2 with TRBJ1-1; no definite D call. Per the germline V gene, CDR1 is LGHNA and CDR2 is YNFKEQ. The CDR3 loop spans 14 amino acids. The V and J ends lost 1 base and 4 bases respectively, with 10 bases between them. The CDR3: CASSQVSGVTEAFF. The CDR3 region has the DNA TGTGCCAGCAGCCAAGTCTCTGGGGTCACTGAAGCTTTCTTT.

V gene TRBV10-3 combines with J gene TRBJ1-1; tentative D call: TRBD1 (6 bases). The CDR3 runs 16 residues. Germline assignment: CDR1 ENHRY and CDR2 SYGVKD. The V gene lost 0 bases and the J gene lost 0 bases, with 11 bases spanning the gap. CDR3 in amino acids: CAISESGGLMNTEAFF. The CDR3 DNA reads as TGTGCCATCAGTGAGTCTGGGGGGCTAATGAACACTGAAGCTTTCTTT.

In regard to this clone: In the same sample, other DNA sequences code for this CDR3. J is TRBJ2-7 and V is TRBV18; a possible D gene is TRBD2 (6 bases). The CDR3 has 14 residues. Germline CDR1 is KGHSH and CDR2 is LQKENI. V lost 4 bases and J lost 0, with 10 bases in between. This CDR3 is CASSLPTSSYEQYF. CDR3 nucleotides: TGTGCCAGCTCACTACCGACTAGCTCCTACGAGCAGTACTTC.

On this clone itself: The same CDR3 also results from other DNA sequences found in this sample. The chain employs TRBV9 and TRBJ2-1; D unclear. Trimming removed 0 bases from V and 0 bases from J, with 7 bases in between. CDR1 is SGDLS, CDR2 YYNGEE, per germline. CDR3 length: 15 residues. The CDR3: CASSVGLGSYNEQFF. The CDR3 nucleotides are TGTGCCAGCAGCGTAGGGCTCGGCTCCTACAATGAGCAGTTCTTC.

As to this clone: The identical CDR3 is also encoded by other nucleotide sequences in the sample. The rearrangement uses TRBV7-2 and TRBJ2-2; D uncertain. Per the germline V gene, CDR1 is SGHTA and CDR2 is FQGNSA. The CDR3 spans 12 residues. The V and J ends lost 1 base and 5 bases respectively, with 2 bases between them. CDR3 DNA: TGTGCCAGCAGCTTAGAAACCGGGGAGCTGTTTTTT. This codes for CASSLETGELFF.

The CDR3 loop reads CASSSGVANSNQPQHF. In nucleotides, the CDR3 is TGTGCCAGCAGTTCCGGCGTAGCTAATAGCAATCAGCCCCAGCATTTT. The rearrangement uses TRBV28 and TRBJ1-5, with D uncertain. Trimming took off 4 bases at V and 0 bases at J, with 13 bases between the two ends. The CDR3 runs 16 residues. Germline-derived CDR1 and CDR2 are MDHEN and SYDVKM.

For this clone: Other nucleotide sequences in the sample specify the same CDR3. V gene TRBV10-3 combines with J gene TRBJ1-2, with a tentative D call TRBD1 (5 bases). The germline V gene has CDR1 ENHRY and CDR2 SYGVKD. V lost 6 bases and J lost 2, with 7 bases in between. The CDR3 covers 12 residues. The CDR3 protein is CAISRDNYGYTF. DNA for the CDR3: TGTGCCATCAGCCGGGACAACTATGGCTACACCTTC.

To note about this clone: This sample includes further DNA sequences coding for the same CDR3. The gene calls are TRBV5-6 and TRBJ2-6, with D uncertain. V lost 4 bases and J lost 1, with 6 bases in between. CDR1 and CDR2 (germline): SGHDT, YYEEEE. This CDR3 has 14 amino acids. The DNA of the CDR3 is TGTGCCAGCAGCCTGGGGTCTGGGGCCAACGTCCTGACTTTC. It is translated as CASSLGSGANVLTF.

V gene TRBV5-6 combines with J gene TRBJ2-2, with 11 bases aligning to TRBD1. V lost 4 bases, J lost 5 bases, and 7 bases stayed unmatched. CDR1 SGHDT and CDR2 YYEEEE come from the germline V gene. The CDR3 covers 16 residues. CDR3 residues: CASSGDRGKATGELFF. DNA of the CDR3: TGTGCCAGCAGCGGGGACAGGGGGAAAGCGACCGGGGAGCTGTTTTTT.

The V call is TRBV19, the J call TRBJ2-7; unclear D gene. The CDR3 spans 11 residues. V lost 5 bases and J lost 6, with 8 bases in between. Germline lookup yields CDR1 LNHDA and CDR2 SQIVND (reference sequence). The CDR3 region has the DNA TGTGCCAGTAGTTGGGGTGGCGAGCAGTACTTC. It is translated as CASSWGGEQYF. The entire variable domain, with the rest obtained from reference TRBV19 and TRBJ2-7, is as follows: DGGITQSPKYLFRKEGQNVTLSCEQNLNHDAMYWYRQDPGQGLRLIYYSQIVNDFQKGDIAEGYSVSREKKESFPLTVTSAQKNPTAFYLCASSWGGEQYFGPGTRLTVT.